This T cell receptor beta chain is drawn from a study of T cell responses to AZD1222 COVID-19 vaccine. Study-wide points: Donors, mostly white British, included more females; clonal diversity was possibly underestimated.

Germline loops: CDR1 SGHTS, CDR2 YDEGEE. Trimming at V came to 4 bases and at J to 0 bases, leaving 2 bases not matched to a gene. This CDR3 comprises 15 residues. On this clone: Antigen: not known.

TCRdb's table, derived via immunoSEQ multiplex PCR, lists solely in-frame clones and lacks some. Among 100,000 or so clones listed, around 90% were seen once. The rearrangement links TRBV5-8 to TRBJ2-3; 10 positions agree with TRBD2. This receptor was taken from an adult who received the AZD1222 COVID-19 vaccine. Here the sequenced sample was peripheral blood, taken 28 days after the second AZD1222 dose. The CDR3 region is CASSPGLASTDTQYF. CDR3 bases: TGTGCCAGCAGCCCGGGACTAGCGAGCACAGATACGCAGTATTTT.